The TCR beta chain under discussion was sequenced for a study of CD8 T cells in ankylosing spondylitis. The CDR3 has 15 amino acids. V shed 4 bases, J shed 4 bases, and the junction held 7 bases outside the gene matches. CDR1 and CDR2 from the germline V gene are MNHEY and SVGEGT. This clonotype turned up a few times. Its antigen remains unknown. Findings of the study overall: Clones linked to disease were reported to show significant enrichment in matched ankylosing spondylitis synovial fluid. A TCR beta motif of roughly eight highly homologous variants seemed to mark ankylosing spondylitis blood. Disease-linked clones, CD8+, were relatively rare in peripheral blood.

Quantitative 5'-RACE with molecular barcodes was used to make the TCR beta libraries. TCRdb called the 5' RACE reads again in MiXCR, with one record for every CDR3 protein. The sample holds some 200,000 distinct CDR3 sequences; about 6.7% are singletons and the top ten take 14%. The clonotype originates from a male donor with ankylosing spondylitis. The specimen sequenced was blood, either unsorted or a sorted T cell fraction (not recorded which). J is TRBJ2-7 and V is TRBV6-2 or TRBV6-3; 10 bases are shared with TRBD2. The CDR3 region has the DNA TGTGCCAGCAGTTTAGCAATGGGACTAGCGTACGAGCAGTACTTC. Residues: CASSLAMGLAYEQYF.